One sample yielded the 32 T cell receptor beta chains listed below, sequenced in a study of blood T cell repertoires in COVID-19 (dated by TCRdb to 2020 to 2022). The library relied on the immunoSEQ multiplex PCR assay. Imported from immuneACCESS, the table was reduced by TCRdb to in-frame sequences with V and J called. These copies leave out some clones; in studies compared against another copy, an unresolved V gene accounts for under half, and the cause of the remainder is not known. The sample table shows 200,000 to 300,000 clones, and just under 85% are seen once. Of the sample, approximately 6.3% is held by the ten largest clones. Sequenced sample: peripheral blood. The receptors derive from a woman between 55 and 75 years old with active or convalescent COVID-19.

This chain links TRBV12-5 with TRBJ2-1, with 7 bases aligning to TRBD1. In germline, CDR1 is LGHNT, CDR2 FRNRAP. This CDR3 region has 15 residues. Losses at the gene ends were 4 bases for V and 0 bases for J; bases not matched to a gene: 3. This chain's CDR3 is CASGSGQISYNEQFF. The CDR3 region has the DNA TGTGCTAGTGGTTCGGGACAGATCTCCTACAATGAGCAGTTCTTC.

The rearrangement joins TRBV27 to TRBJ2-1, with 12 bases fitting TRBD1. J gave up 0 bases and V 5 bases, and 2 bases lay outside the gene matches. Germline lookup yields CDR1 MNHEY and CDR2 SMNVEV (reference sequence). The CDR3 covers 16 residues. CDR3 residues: CASSAGQGASYNEQFF. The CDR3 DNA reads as TGTGCCAGCAGTGCGGGACAGGGGGCCTCCTACAATGAGCAGTTCTTC.

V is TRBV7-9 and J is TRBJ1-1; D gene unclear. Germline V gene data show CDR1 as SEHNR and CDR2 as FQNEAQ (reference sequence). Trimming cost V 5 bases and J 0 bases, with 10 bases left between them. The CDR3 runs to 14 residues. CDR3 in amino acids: CASSPSHMNTEAFF. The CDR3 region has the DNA TGTGCCAGCAGCCCCTCTCACATGAACACTGAAGCTTTCTTT.

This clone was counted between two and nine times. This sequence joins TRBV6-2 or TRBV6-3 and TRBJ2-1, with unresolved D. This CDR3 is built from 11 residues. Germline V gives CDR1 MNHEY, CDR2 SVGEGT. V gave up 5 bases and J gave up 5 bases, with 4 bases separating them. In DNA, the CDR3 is TGTGCCAGCAGTCTTAACAATGAGCAGTTCTTC. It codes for CASSLNNEQFF.

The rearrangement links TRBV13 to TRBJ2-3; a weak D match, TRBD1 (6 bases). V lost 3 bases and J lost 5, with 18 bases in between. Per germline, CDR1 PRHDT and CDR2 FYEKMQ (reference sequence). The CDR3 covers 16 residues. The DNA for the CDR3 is TGTGCCAGCAGCTTGCTTGGCAGGGGTATCGGAGATACGCAGTATTTT. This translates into CASSLLGRGIGDTQYF.

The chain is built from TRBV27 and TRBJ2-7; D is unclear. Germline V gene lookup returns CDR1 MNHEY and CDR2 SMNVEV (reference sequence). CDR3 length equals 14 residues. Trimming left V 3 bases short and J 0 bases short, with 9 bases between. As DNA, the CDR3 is TGTGCCAGCAGTTTTCCCTATTGCTCCTACGAGCAGTACGTC. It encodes CASSFPYCSYEQYV.

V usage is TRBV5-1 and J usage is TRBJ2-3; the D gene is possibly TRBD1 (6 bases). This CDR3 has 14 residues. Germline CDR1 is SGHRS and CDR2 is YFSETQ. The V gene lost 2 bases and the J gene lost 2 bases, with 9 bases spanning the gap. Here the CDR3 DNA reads TGCGCCAGCAGCTTTCGGGGACACACAGATACGCAGTATTTT. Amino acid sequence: CASSFRGHTDTQYF.

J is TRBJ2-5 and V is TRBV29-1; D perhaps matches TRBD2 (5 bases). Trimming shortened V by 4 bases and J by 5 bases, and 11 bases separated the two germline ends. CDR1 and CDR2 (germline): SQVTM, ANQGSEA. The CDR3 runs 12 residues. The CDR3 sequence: CSVVNGEETQYF. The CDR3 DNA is TGCAGCGTTGTGAACGGGGAGGAGACCCAGTACTTC.

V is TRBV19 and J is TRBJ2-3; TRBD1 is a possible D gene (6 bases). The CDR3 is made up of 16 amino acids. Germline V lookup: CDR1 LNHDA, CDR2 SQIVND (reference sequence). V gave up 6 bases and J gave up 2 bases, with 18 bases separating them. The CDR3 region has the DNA TGTGCCAGTAGCAAACTTCTAGACAGGTTCACAGATACGCAGTATTTT. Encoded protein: CASSKLLDRFTDTQYF.

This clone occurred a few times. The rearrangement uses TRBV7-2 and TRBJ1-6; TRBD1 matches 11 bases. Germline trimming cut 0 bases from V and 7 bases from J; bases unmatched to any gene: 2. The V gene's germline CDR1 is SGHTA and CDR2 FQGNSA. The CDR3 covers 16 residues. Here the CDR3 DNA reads TGTGCCAGCAGCTTAGCTAGGACAGGGGGCAATTCACCCCTCCACTTT. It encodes CASSLARTGGNSPLHF.

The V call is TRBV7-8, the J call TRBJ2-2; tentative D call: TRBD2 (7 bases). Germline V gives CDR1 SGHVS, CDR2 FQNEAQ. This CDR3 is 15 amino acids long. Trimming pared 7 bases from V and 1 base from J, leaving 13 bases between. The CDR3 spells CASMGGGKNTGELFF. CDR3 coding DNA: TGTGCCAGCATGGGAGGGGGGAAGAACACCGGGGAGCTGTTTTTT.

Written as DNA, the CDR3 is TGTGCCTGGAGAATAACAGGGATCACTGAAGCTTTCTTT. This sequence encodes CAWRITGITEAFF. The chain employs TRBV30 and TRBJ1-1; a weak D match, TRBD1 (6 bases). The CDR3 spans 13 residues. V lost 3 bases and J 4 bases, leaving 12 bases between the germline ends. From germline, CDR1 is GTSNPN and CDR2 SVGIG (reference sequence).

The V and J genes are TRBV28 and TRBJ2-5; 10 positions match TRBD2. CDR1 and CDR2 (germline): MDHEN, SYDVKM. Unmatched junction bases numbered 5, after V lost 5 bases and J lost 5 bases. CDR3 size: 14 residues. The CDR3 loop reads CASSSGGDRETQYF. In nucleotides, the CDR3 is TGTGCCAGCAGTAGCGGGGGGGATCGGGAGACCCAGTACTTC.

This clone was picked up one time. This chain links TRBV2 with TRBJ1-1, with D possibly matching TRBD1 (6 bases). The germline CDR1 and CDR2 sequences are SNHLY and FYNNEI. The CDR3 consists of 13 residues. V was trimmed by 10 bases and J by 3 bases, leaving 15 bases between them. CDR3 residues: CATISHRDTEAFF. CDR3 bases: TGTGCCACGATAAGCCACAGGGACACTGAAGCTTTCTTT.

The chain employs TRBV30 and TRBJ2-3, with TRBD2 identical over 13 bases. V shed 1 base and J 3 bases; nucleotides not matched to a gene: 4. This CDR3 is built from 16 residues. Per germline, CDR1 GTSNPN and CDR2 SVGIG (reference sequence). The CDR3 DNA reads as TGTGCCTGGAGTGGGACTAGCGGGAGTTCGACAGATACGCAGTATTTT. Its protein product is CAWSGTSGSSTDTQYF.

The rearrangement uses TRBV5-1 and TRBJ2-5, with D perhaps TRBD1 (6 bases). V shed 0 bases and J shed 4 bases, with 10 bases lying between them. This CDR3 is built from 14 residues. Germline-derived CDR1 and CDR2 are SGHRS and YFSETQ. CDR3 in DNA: TGCGCCAGCAGCTTGGACAGGGTCGGAGAGACCCAGTACTTC. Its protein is CASSLDRVGETQYF.

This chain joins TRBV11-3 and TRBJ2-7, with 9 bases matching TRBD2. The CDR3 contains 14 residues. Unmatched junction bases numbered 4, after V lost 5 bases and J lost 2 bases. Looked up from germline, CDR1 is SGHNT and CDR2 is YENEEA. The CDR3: CASSRIAGAYEQYF. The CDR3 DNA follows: TGTGCCAGCAGCCGAATAGCGGGGGCCTACGAGCAGTACTTC.

The CDR3 nucleotides read TGCGCCAGCAGCCCGGATACAGGCTGGAACACTGAAGCTTTCTTT. Translated: CASSPDTGWNTEAFF. The chain has TRBV5-1 and TRBJ1-1; a weak D match, TRBD1 (5 bases). The CDR3 has 15 residues. Trimming pared 4 bases from V and 1 base from J, leaving 14 bases between. Germline values: CDR1 SGHRS, CDR2 YFSETQ.

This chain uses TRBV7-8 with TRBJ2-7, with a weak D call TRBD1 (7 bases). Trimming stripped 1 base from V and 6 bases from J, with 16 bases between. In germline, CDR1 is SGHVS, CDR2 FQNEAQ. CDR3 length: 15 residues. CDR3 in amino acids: CASSLEGAGLVEQYV. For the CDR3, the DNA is TGTGCCAGCAGCTTAGAGGGGGCGGGGCTAGTCGAGCAGTACGTC.

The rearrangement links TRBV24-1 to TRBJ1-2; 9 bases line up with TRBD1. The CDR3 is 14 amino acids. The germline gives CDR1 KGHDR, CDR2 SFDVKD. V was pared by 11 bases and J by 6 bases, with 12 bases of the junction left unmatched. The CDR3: CAISGTGSLDGYTF. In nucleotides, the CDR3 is TGTGCCATATCCGGGACAGGGTCACTCGATGGCTACACCTTC.

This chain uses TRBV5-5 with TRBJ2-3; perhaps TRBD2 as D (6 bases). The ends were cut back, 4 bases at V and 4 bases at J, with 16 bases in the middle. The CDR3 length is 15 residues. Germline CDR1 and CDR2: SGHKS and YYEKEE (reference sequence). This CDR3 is CASSDRDLAADTQYF. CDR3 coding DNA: TGTGCCAGCAGCGACCGGGACTTAGCGGCAGATACGCAGTATTTT.

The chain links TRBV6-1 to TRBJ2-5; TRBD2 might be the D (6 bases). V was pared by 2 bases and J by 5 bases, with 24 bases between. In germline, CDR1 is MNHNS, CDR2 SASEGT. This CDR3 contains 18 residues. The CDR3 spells CASSESRMRGLFLETQYF. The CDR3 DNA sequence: TGTGCCAGCAGTGAAAGTCGGATGCGGGGACTGTTCCTTGAGACCCAGTACTTC.

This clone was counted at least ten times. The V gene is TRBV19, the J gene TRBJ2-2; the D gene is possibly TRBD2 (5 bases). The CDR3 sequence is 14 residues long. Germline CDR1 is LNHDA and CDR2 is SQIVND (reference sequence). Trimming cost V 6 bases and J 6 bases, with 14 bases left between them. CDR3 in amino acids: CASSPRAESGELFF. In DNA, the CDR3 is TGTGCCAGTAGCCCGAGGGCTGAATCCGGGGAGCTGTTTTTT. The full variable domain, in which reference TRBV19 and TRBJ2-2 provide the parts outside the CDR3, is DGGITQSPKYLFRKEGQNVTLSCEQNLNHDAMYWYRQDPGQGLRLIYYSQIVNDFQKGDIAEGYSVSREKKESFPLTVTSAQKNPTAFYLCASSPRAESGELFFGEGSRLTVL.

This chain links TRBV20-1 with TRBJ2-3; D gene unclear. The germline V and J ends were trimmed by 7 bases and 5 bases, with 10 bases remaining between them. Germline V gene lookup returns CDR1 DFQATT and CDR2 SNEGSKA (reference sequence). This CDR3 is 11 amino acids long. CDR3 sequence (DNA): TGCAGTGTTCAACCCAGAGATACGCAGTATTTT. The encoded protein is CSVQPRDTQYF.

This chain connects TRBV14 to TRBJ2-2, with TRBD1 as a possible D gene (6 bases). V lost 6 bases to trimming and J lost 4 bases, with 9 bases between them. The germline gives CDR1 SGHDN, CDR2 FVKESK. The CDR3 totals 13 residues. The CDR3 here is CASRGQGTGELFF. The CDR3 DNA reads TGTGCCAGCAGGGGACAAGGCACCGGGGAGCTGTTTTTT.

CDR3 sequence (DNA): TGTGCCAGCAGGGCAGCTTGGGGGCTCCAAGTTTCACCCCTCCACTTT. Amino acids: CASRAAWGLQVSPLHF. V and J are TRBV27 and TRBJ1-6, with D perhaps TRBD1 (6 bases). Germline CDR1 is MNHEY and CDR2 is SMNVEV (reference sequence). This CDR3 has 16 residues. Trimming cost V 6 bases and J 9 bases, with 21 bases left between them.

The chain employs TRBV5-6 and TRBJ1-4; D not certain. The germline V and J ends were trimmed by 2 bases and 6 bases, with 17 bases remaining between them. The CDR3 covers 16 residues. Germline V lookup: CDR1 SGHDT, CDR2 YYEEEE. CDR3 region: CASSFGSDGVYEKLFF. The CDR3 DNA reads TGTGCCAGCAGCTTCGGCAGCGACGGGGTTTATGAAAAACTGTTTTTT.

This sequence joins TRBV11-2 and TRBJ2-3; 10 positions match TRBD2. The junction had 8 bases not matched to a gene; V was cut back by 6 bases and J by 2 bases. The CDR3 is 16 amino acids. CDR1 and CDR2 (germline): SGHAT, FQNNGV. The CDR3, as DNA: TGTGCCAGCAGGTCATTAGCGGGGGGTTTCACAGATACGCAGTATTTT. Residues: CASRSLAGGFTDTQYF.

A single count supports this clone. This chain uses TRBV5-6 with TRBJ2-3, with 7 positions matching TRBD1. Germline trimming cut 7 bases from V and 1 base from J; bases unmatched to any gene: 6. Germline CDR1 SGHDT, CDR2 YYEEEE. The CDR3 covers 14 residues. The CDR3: CASGTGVRTDTQYF. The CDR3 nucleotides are TGTGCCAGCGGAACAGGGGTCCGCACAGATACGCAGTATTTT. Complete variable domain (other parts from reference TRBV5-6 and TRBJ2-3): DAGVTQSPTHLIKTRGQQVTLRCSPKSGHDTVSWYQQALGQGPQFIFQYYEEEERQRGNFPDRFSGHQFPNYSSELNVNALLLGDSALYLCASGTGVRTDTQYFGPGTRLTVL.

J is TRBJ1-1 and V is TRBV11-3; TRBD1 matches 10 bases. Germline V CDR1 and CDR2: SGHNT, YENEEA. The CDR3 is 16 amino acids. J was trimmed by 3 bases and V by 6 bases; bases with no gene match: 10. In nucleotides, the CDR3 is TGTGCCAGCAGGTGGACAGGGGGTGGCTCTGACACTGAAGCTTTCTTT. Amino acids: CASRWTGGGSDTEAFF. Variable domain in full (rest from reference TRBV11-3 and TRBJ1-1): EAGVVQSPRYKIIEKKQPVAFWCNPISGHNTLYWYLQNLGQGPELLIRYENEEAVDDSQLPKDRFSAERLKGVDSTLKIQPAELGDSAVYLCASRWTGGGSDTEAFFGQGTRLTVV.

CDR3 sequence reads: CAWSVHLSYEQYF. The CDR3 nucleotides are TGTGCCTGGAGTGTCCATCTATCCTACGAGCAGTACTTC. The chain recombines TRBV30 with TRBJ2-7; the D is unclear. V lost 0 bases, J lost 1 base, and 7 bases lay in between. The CDR3 spans 13 residues. Germline V CDR1 and CDR2: GTSNPN, SVGIG (reference sequence).

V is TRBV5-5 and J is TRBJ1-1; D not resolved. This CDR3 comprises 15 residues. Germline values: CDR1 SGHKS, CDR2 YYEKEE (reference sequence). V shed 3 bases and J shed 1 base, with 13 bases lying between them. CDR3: CASSWVGGTNTEAFF. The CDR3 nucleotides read TGTGCCAGCAGCTGGGTCGGCGGTACGAACACTGAAGCTTTCTTT.